One sample yielded the 30 T cell receptor beta chains listed below, sequenced in a study of OX40 agonist ivuxolimab in advanced cancers. TCRdb's table, derived via immunoSEQ multiplex PCR, lists solely in-frame clones and lacks some. The sample consists of tens of thousands of clones, 80% to 85% of them appearing once. The starting material was CD4+ or CD8+ T cells sorted from blood, obtained in a trial of the OX40 agonist ivuxolimab. These receptor sequences come from an adult with an advanced solid tumor such as melanoma, head and neck, liver or kidney cancer.

The genes are TRBV19 and TRBJ2-3, with TRBD1 identical over 8 bases. The V gene's germline CDR1 is LNHDA and CDR2 SQIVND (reference sequence). Trimming at V came to 1 base and at J to 4 bases, leaving 4 bases not matched to a gene. The CDR3 is 15 residues long. The CDR3 here is CASSIVGQGADTQYF. CDR3 nucleotide sequence: TGTGCCAGTAGTATAGTAGGACAGGGAGCAGATACGCAGTATTTT. Full variable domain (remainder filled in from reference TRBV19 and TRBJ2-3): DGGITQSPKYLFRKEGQNVTLSCEQNLNHDAMYWYRQDPGQGLRLIYYSQIVNDFQKGDIAEGYSVSREKKESFPLTVTSAQKNPTAFYLCASSIVGQGADTQYFGPGTRLTVL.

The V and J genes are TRBV7-8 and TRBJ2-1; possible D gene TRBD2, 7 bases. Germline CDR1 reads SGHVS; CDR2 reads FQNEAQ. The CDR3 length is 15 residues. Trimming shortened V by 5 bases and J by 3 bases, and 14 bases separated the two germline ends. The CDR3 reads CASSIRGGGYNEQFF. Written as DNA, the CDR3 is TGTGCCAGCAGCATTCGGGGAGGGGGCTACAATGAGCAGTTCTTC.

The chain combines TRBV28 with TRBJ1-1; tentatively, D is TRBD1 (6 bases). This CDR3 region has 18 residues. The germline CDR1 and CDR2 sequences are MDHEN and SYDVKM. V lost 6 bases, J lost 0 bases, and 23 bases lay in between. This CDR3 is CASSPPGLGGGMNTEAFF. As DNA, the CDR3 is TGTGCCAGCAGCCCCCCCGGGTTAGGGGGGGGGATGAACACTGAAGCTTTCTTT.

This clone has only one observation. The J gene is TRBJ1-2, the V gene TRBV19, with 8 positions matching TRBD1. Trimming took 5 bases from V and 1 from J; bases not matched to a gene: 6. Germline values: CDR1 LNHDA, CDR2 SQIVND (reference sequence). This CDR3 has 15 amino acids. The CDR3 region is CASSFTTGDNYGYTF. CDR3 DNA sequence: TGTGCCAGTAGTTTCACGACAGGGGATAACTATGGCTACACCTTC.

This clone was recorded only once. This CDR3 is CASSPQLAGGLLETQYF. CDR3 DNA: TGCGCCAGCAGCCCCCAACTAGCGGGGGGGCTTCTAGAGACCCAGTACTTC. This sequence joins TRBV4-3 and TRBJ2-5; 13 bases are shared with TRBD2. The CDR3 has 17 amino acids. Germline lookup yields CDR1 LGHNA and CDR2 YSLEER. V gave up 4 bases and J gave up 4 bases; unmatched junction bases: 9.

The V gene is TRBV5-6, the J gene TRBJ2-5; no clear D. Trimming took 0 bases from V and 1 from J, leaving 4 bases between them. The CDR3 contains 13 residues. The germline V gene encodes CDR1 SGHDT and CDR2 YYEEEE. CDR3 in DNA: TGTGCCAGCAGCTTGGGATTCCAAGAGACCCAGTACTTC. It encodes CASSLGFQETQYF.

The J gene is TRBJ1-1, the V gene TRBV7-3; possibly TRBD1 for D (6 bases). The length of the CDR3 is 13 residues. V lost 3 bases and J lost 5, with 10 bases in between. Germline CDR1 is SGHTA and CDR2 is FQGTGA. CDR3 DNA sequence: TGTGCCAGCAGCTTGCGGACAGAGACTGAAGCTTTCTTT. Encoded protein: CASSLRTETEAFF.

The chain links TRBV9 to TRBJ1-1; D gene uncertain. The germline V gene encodes CDR1 SGDLS and CDR2 YYNGEE. The CDR3 is 14 residues long. V was clipped by 4 bases and J by 1 base, with 11 bases between them. The CDR3 DNA is TGTGCCAGCAGCCTCCTAAGCACGAACACTGAAGCTTTCTTT. The encoded protein is CASSLLSTNTEAFF.

The rearrangement links TRBV15 to TRBJ2-6; D is perhaps TRBD1 (6 bases). Germline V CDR1 and CDR2: LNHNV, YYDKDF (reference sequence). V was pared by 5 bases and J by 0 bases, with 14 bases between. This CDR3 has 17 amino acids. CDR3 DNA: TGTGCCACCAGCGGCCGGGACACAGGCTCTGGGGCCAACGTCCTGACTTTC. Amino acid sequence: CATSGRDTGSGANVLTF.

The V call is TRBV6-1, the J call TRBJ1-4; weak D call: TRBD1 (6 bases). CDR1 is MNHNS and CDR2 is SASEGT in the germline V gene. Trimming cost V 1 base and J 8 bases, with 17 bases left between them. This CDR3 has 16 residues. The CDR3 is CASSEGGGAGGEKLFF. The CDR3 DNA sequence: TGTGCCAGCAGTGAAGGTGGGGGCGCCGGGGGGGAAAAACTGTTTTTT.

This sequence joins TRBV7-2 and TRBJ1-5, with TRBD1 as a possible D gene (6 bases). Trimming stripped 0 bases from V and 9 bases from J, with 15 bases between. The CDR3 loop spans 15 amino acids. The germline gives CDR1 SGHTA, CDR2 FQGNSA. DNA of the CDR3: TGTGCCAGCAGCTTAGCTCTGCAGGGGTGGGGGCCCCAGCATTTT. It specifies CASSLALQGWGPQHF.

The chain links TRBV4-2 to TRBJ1-1, with a weak D call TRBD1 (5 bases). V lost 0 bases, J lost 1 base, and 9 bases lay in between. In germline, CDR1 is LGHNA, CDR2 YNFKEQ. The CDR3 has 15 amino acids. The CDR3 DNA sequence: TGTGCCAGCAGCCAAGAGGAGACAGCGAACACTGAAGCTTTCTTT. Its protein is CASSQEETANTEAFF.

The CDR3 nucleotides are TGTGCCATCAGTGAGTTCACCGGGGCCGGGGAAGAGCAGTACTTC. It specifies CAISEFTGAGEEQYF. The genes are TRBV10-3 and TRBJ2-7; D is tentatively TRBD1 or TRBD2 (5 bases each). The CDR3 is 15 amino acids. Germline V gene data show CDR1 as ENHRY and CDR2 as SYGVKD. The V and J ends lost 1 base and 7 bases respectively, with 17 bases between them.

This sequence joins TRBV27 and TRBJ2-1; 8 nucleotides agree with TRBD2. This CDR3 spans 18 amino acids. Germline CDR1 is MNHEY and CDR2 is SMNVEV (reference sequence). V gave up 2 bases and J gave up 5 bases; unmatched junction bases: 14. CDR3 region: CASSLLGDGGLVDNEQFF. DNA for the CDR3: TGTGCCAGCAGTTTACTCGGGGATGGGGGACTAGTTGACAATGAGCAGTTCTTC.

This sequence joins TRBV7-3 and TRBJ2-2; TRBD1 matches at 8 bases. In germline, CDR1 is SGHTA, CDR2 FQGTGA. Trimming cost V 1 base and J 6 bases; bases outside gene matches: 10. This CDR3 has 17 residues. The CDR3 reads CASSLIPGTGSAGELFF. The CDR3 nucleotides read TGTGCCAGCAGCTTAATCCCAGGGACAGGATCGGCCGGGGAGCTGTTTTTT. Supplemented by reference TRBV7-3 and TRBJ2-2, the full variable domain reads GAGVSQTPSNKVTEKGKYVELRCDPISGHTALYWYRQSLGQGPEFLIYFQGTGAADDSGLPNDRFFAVRPEGSVSTLKIQRTERGDSAVYLCASSLIPGTGSAGELFFGEGSRLTVL.

This chain joins TRBV13 and TRBJ1-2, with a weak D call TRBD1 (6 bases). The CDR3 has 13 amino acids. Trimming removed 4 bases from V and 4 bases from J, with 10 bases in between. The germline V gene has CDR1 PRHDT and CDR2 FYEKMQ (reference sequence). CDR3 in DNA: TGTGCCAGCAGCTCCAGGGGTGGCTATGGCTACACCTTC. Protein product: CASSSRGGYGYTF.

CDR3 DNA sequence: TGTGCCAGCAGCTTGCAGGGTAGGCTCTATGGCTACACCTTC. It specifies CASSLQGRLYGYTF. The chain employs TRBV7-9 and TRBJ1-2; perhaps TRBD1 as D (5 bases). CDR1 SEHNR and CDR2 FQNEAQ come from the germline V gene (reference sequence). This CDR3 has 14 residues. Trimming removed 3 bases from V and 4 bases from J, with 12 bases in between.

The gene calls are TRBV27 and TRBJ1-5, with D perhaps matching TRBD1 (6 bases). The CDR3 runs 15 residues. The germline CDR1 and CDR2 sequences are MNHEY and SMNVEV (reference sequence). V dropped 5 bases and J dropped 0 bases, with 11 bases sitting between them. The CDR3 DNA sequence: TGTGCCAGCAGTGCGACAGGTTATAGCAATCAGCCCCAGCATTTT. It encodes CASSATGYSNQPQHF.

This clone has a handful of counts. The gene calls are TRBV7-3 and TRBJ2-1; TRBD1 is a possible D gene (6 bases). The V end lost 3 bases, the J end lost 12 bases, and 24 bases lay between the germline ends. Germline CDR1 and CDR2: SGHTA and FQGTGA. The CDR3 length is 16 residues. As DNA, the CDR3 is TGTGCCAGCAGCTTGGTAGGGGGAGACTACAATGAGGGGCAGTTCTTC. Protein: CASSLVGGDYNEGQFF.

This chain connects TRBV15 to TRBJ2-7; D is perhaps TRBD2 (6 bases). There are 15 residues in the CDR3. Germline V lookup: CDR1 LNHNV, CDR2 YYDKDF (reference sequence). Trimming pared 3 bases from V and 3 bases from J, leaving 15 bases between. As DNA, the CDR3 is TGTGCCACCAGCAGCACTCCCGGGGGAATCTACGAGCAGTACTTC. Protein: CATSSTPGGIYEQYF. The variable domain in full, with the rest retrieved from reference TRBV15 and TRBJ2-7, is DAMVIQNPRYQVTQFGKPVTLSCSQTLNHNVMYWYQQKSSQAPKLLFHYYDKDFNNEADTPDNFQSRRPNTSFCFLDIRSPGLGDTAMYLCATSSTPGGIYEQYFGPGTRLTVT.

The gene calls are TRBV10-3 and TRBJ1-2; D unclear. Germline CDR1 is ENHRY and CDR2 is SYGVKD. V gave up 8 bases and J gave up 1 base, with 8 bases separating them. This CDR3 spans 12 amino acids. This CDR3 reads CAIRPDNYGYTF. The CDR3 DNA reads as TGTGCCATCCGGCCGGATAACTATGGCTACACCTTC.

This clone has only one observation. This chain links TRBV5-4 with TRBJ1-1; no definite D call. This CDR3 contains 12 residues. The V and J ends lost 3 bases and 6 bases respectively, with 9 bases between them. Germline V CDR1 and CDR2: SGHNT, YYREEE (reference sequence). Here the CDR3 DNA reads TGTGCCAGCAGCTCCGGAGGGTCTGAAGCTTTCTTT. Translated: CASSSGGSEAFF.

The rearrangement links TRBV10-2 to TRBJ2-1; 7 nucleotides match TRBD2. V was pared by 3 bases and J by 8 bases, with 7 bases of the junction left unmatched. This CDR3 is built from 14 residues. Germline V gene data show CDR1 as WSHSY and CDR2 as SAAADI. The CDR3 coding sequence is TGCGCCAGCAGTGAATTTGCTAGCGGTGATGAGCAGTTCTTC. Protein sequence: CASSEFASGDEQFF.

The V and J genes are TRBV19 and TRBJ2-7; D unclear. Germline V gives CDR1 LNHDA, CDR2 SQIVND (reference sequence). This CDR3 is 16 amino acids long. V dropped 5 bases and J dropped 3 bases, with 20 bases sitting between them. CDR3 loop: CASSGLDGPKFYEQYF. CDR3 in DNA: TGTGCCAGTAGTGGATTGGACGGACCTAAGTTCTACGAGCAGTACTTC.

This clone was observed a single time. The V and J genes are TRBV19 and TRBJ1-5; D is perhaps TRBD1 (5 bases). The CDR3 length is 15 residues. Germline CDR1 LNHDA, CDR2 SQIVND (reference sequence). V lost 1 base and J 2 bases, leaving 9 bases between the germline ends. Here the CDR3 DNA reads TGTGCCAGTAGTATAGTTGGGGGTGGCAATCAGCCCCAGCATTTT. Its protein product is CASSIVGGGNQPQHF. Complete variable domain (other parts from reference TRBV19 and TRBJ1-5): DGGITQSPKYLFRKEGQNVTLSCEQNLNHDAMYWYRQDPGQGLRLIYYSQIVNDFQKGDIAEGYSVSREKKESFPLTVTSAQKNPTAFYLCASSIVGGGNQPQHFGDGTRLSIL.

This clone was found a few times. The chain carries TRBV6-5 and TRBJ1-2; D is possibly TRBD1 (5 bases). V was trimmed by 2 bases and J by 0 bases, leaving 7 bases between them. CDR3 length equals 14 residues. Germline V CDR1 and CDR2: MNHEY, SVGAGI. The CDR3 protein is CASSYEGTNYGYTF. DNA of the CDR3: TGTGCCAGCAGTTACGAGGGGACTAACTATGGCTACACCTTC.

The gene calls are TRBV30 and TRBJ1-1; D is uncertain. Germline V gene sequence: CDR1 GTSNPN, CDR2 SVGIG (reference sequence). This CDR3 is 12 amino acids long. The germline V and J ends were trimmed by 2 bases and 1 base, with 5 bases remaining between them. In DNA, the CDR3 is TGTGCCTGGAGTTGGGGGAACACTGAAGCTTTCTTT. It is translated as CAWSWGNTEAFF.

The CDR3 loop is CASSLDSLETQYF. DNA of the CDR3: TGTGCCAGCAGCTTAGATAGTCTGGAGACCCAGTACTTC. The chain couples TRBV7-2 to TRBJ2-5; D gene unclear. Germline V gives CDR1 SGHTA, CDR2 FQGNSA. The V gene lost 1 base and the J gene lost 5 bases, with 8 bases spanning the gap. The CDR3 covers 13 residues.

This CDR3 reads CASSSITGGRNEQYF. DNA for the CDR3: TGTGCCAGCAGCTCAATAACGGGGGGGAGGAACGAGCAGTACTTC. The chain carries TRBV11-2 and TRBJ2-7, with 8 bases aligning to TRBD2. The CDR3 runs to 15 residues. The germline V gene has CDR1 SGHAT and CDR2 FQNNGV. V lost 4 bases and J lost 5; bases outside the gene matches: 10.

This rearrangement joins TRBV27 to TRBJ2-7, with TRBD1 as a possible D gene (6 bases). This CDR3 has 15 amino acids. V shed 6 bases and J shed 0 bases, with 15 bases lying between them. Germline-derived CDR1 and CDR2 are MNHEY and SMNVEV (reference sequence). The chain's CDR3 is CASRTGSPSSYEQYF. The CDR3, as DNA: TGTGCCAGCAGAACAGGGTCCCCGAGCTCCTACGAGCAGTACTTC.